This T cell receptor beta chain comes out of a study of shared clonotypes between healthy human individuals. Several immunoSEQ plates received, in even portions, the genomic DNA of each subset. Sequencing used immunoSEQ multiplex PCR; TCRdb keeps in-frame clones, though not all of them. The data show about 2.2 million clones, 85% to 95% seen once. This clone was observed once. Cells designated naive CD8 were CD45RO-negative and were positively selected for CCR7, with terminally differentiated effector memory CD45RA+ cells excluded. The CDR3 spans 17 residues. The sequenced sample was naive CD8+ T cells from PBMCs. The TCR originated in a man in his late teens or twenties in good health. Some clones in this sample may be carry-over from other donors' samples. The chain joins TRBV21-1 to TRBJ2-3. TRBV21-1 constitutes a pseudogene. CDR3 region: CASSRDVEVRRGDTQYF. In DNA form, the CDR3 reads TGTGCCAGCAGCAGAGACGTCGAAGTCAGGCGAGGCGATACGCAGTATTTT.